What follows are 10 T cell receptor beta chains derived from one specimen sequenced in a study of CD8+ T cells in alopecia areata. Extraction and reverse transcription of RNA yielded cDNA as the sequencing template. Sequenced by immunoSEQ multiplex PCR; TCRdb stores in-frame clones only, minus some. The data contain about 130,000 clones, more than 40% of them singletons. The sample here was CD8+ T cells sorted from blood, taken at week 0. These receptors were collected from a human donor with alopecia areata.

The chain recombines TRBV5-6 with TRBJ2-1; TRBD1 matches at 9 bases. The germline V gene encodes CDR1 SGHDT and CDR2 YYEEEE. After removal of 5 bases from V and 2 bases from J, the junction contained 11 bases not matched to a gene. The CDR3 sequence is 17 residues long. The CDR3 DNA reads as TGTGCCAGCAGTTCGGGACAGGGAGGAATCACCTACAATGAGCAGTTCTTC. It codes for CASSSGQGGITYNEQFF.

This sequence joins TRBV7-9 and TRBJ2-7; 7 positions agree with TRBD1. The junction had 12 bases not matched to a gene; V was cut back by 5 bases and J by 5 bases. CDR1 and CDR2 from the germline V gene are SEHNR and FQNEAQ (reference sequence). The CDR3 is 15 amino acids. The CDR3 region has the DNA TGTGCCAGCAGCCCGGGACAGAACCTATACCACGAGCAGTACTTC. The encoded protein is CASSPGQNLYHEQYF.

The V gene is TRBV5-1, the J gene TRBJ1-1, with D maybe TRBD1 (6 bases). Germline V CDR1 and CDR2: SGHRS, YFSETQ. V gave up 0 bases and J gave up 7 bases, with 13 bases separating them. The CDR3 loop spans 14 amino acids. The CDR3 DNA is TGCGCCAGCAGCTTGGACGGGACACAACTTGAAGCTTTCTTT. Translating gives CASSLDGTQLEAFF.

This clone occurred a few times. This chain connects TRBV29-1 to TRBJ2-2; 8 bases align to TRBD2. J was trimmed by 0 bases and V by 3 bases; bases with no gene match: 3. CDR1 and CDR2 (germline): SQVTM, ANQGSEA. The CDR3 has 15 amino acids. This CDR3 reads CSVDGGGTNTGELFF. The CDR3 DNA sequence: TGCAGCGTTGATGGCGGGGGGACGAACACCGGGGAGCTGTTTTTT.

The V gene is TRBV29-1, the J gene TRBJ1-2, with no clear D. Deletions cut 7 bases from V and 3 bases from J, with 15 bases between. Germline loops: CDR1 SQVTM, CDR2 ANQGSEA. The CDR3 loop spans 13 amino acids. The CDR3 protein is CSGDTYGDYGYTF. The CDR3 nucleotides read TGCAGCGGAGACACCTACGGGGACTATGGCTACACCTTC. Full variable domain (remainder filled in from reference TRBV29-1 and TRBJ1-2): SAVISQKPSRDICQRGTSLTIQCQVDSQVTMMFWYRQQPGQSLTLIATANQGSEATYESGFVIDKFPISRPNLTFSTLTVSNMSPEDSSIYLCSGDTYGDYGYTFGSGTRLTVV.

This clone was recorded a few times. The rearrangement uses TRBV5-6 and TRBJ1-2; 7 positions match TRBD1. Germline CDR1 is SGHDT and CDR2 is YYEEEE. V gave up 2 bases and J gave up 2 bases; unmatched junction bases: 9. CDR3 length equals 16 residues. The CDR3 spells CASSFSRRGPNYGYTF. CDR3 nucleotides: TGTGCCAGCAGCTTTTCCCGTAGGGGGCCCAACTATGGCTACACCTTC.

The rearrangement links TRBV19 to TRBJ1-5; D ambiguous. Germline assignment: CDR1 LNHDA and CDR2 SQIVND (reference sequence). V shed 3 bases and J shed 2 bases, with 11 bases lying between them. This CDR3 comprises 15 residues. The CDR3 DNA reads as TGTGCCAGTAGTATCTCAGGAGACGGCAATCAGCCCCAGCATTTT. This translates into CASSISGDGNQPQHF.

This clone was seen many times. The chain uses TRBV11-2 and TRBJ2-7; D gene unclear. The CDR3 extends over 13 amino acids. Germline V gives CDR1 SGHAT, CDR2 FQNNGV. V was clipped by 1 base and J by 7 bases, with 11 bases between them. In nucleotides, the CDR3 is TGTGCCAGCAGCTTAGCGAAGCTGACGGAGCAGTACTTC. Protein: CASSLAKLTEQYF. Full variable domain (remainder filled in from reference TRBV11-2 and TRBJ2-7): EAGVAQSPRYKIIEKRQSVAFWCNPISGHATLYWYQQILGQGPKLLIQFQNNGVVDDSQLPKDRFSAERLKGVDSTLKIQPAKLEDSAVYLCASSLAKLTEQYFGPGTRLTVT.

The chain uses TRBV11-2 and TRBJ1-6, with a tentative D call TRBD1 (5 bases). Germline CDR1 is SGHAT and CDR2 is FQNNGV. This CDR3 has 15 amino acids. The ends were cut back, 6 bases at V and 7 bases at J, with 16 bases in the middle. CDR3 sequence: CASRPTVGGNSPLHF. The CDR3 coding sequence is TGTGCCAGCAGACCCACGGTCGGGGGGAATTCACCCCTCCACTTT.

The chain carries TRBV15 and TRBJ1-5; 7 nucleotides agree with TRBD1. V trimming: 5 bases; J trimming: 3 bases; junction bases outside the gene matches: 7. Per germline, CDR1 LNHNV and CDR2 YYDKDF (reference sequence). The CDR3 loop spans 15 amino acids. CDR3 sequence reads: CATSFDRAPNQPQHF. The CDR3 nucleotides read TGTGCCACCAGCTTTGACAGGGCCCCCAATCAGCCCCAGCATTTT.